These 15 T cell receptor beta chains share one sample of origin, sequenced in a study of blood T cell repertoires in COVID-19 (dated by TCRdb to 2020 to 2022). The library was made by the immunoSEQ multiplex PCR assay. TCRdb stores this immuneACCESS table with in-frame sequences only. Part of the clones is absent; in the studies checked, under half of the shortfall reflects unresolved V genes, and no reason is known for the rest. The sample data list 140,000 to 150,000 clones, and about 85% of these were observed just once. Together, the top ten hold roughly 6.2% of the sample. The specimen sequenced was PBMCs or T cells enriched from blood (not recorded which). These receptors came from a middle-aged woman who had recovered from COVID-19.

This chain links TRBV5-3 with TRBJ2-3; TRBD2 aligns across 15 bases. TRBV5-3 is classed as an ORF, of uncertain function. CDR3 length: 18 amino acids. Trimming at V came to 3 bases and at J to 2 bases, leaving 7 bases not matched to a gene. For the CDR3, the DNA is TGTGCCAGAAGCTCCTCGGGACTAGCGGGAGGCCCCACAGATACGCAGTATTTT. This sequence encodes CARSSSGLAGGPTDTQYF.

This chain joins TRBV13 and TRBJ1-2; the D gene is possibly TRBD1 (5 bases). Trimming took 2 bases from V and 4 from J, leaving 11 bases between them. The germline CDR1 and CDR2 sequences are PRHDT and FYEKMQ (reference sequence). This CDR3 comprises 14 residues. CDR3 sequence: CASSLQVGLYGYTF. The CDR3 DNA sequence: TGTGCCAGCAGCTTACAAGTGGGACTCTATGGCTACACCTTC.

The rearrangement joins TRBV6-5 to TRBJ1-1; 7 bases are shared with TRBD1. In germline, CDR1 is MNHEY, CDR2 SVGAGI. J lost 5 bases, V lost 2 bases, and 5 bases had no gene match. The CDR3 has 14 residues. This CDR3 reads CASSYDRVVTEAFF. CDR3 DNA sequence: TGTGCCAGCAGTTACGACAGGGTGGTTACTGAAGCTTTCTTT.

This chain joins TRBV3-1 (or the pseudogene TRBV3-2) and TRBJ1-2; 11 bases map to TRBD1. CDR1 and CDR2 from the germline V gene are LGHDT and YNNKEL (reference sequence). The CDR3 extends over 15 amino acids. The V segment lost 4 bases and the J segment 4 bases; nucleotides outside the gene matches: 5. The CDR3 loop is CASSRDRGEGYGYTF. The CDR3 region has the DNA TGTGCCAGCAGCCGGGACAGGGGGGAGGGCTATGGCTACACCTTC.

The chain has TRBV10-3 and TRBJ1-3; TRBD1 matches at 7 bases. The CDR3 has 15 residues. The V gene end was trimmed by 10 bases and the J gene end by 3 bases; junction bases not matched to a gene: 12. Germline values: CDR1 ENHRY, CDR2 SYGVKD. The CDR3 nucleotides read TGTGCCACCGCGACAGGGTTATTGGGTGGAAACACCATATATTTT. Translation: CATATGLLGGNTIYF.

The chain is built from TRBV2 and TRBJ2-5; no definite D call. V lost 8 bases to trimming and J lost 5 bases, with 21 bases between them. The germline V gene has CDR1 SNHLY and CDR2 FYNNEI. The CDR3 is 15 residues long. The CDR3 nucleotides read TGTGCCAGCTCAACTGAGCGCCCTAGGTCGGAGACCCAGTACTTC. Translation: CASSTERPRSETQYF.

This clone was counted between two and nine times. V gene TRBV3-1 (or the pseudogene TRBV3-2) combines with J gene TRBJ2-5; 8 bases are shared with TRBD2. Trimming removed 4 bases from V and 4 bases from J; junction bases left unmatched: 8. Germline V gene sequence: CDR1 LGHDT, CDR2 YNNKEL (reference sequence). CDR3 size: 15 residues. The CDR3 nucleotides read TGTGCCAGCAGCCCGCGGGGGGCCCCCGCAGAGACCCAGTACTTC. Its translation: CASSPRGAPAETQYF.

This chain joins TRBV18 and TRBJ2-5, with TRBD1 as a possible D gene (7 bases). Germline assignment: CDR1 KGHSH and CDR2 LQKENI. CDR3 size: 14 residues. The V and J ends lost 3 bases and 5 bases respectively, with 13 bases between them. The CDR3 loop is CASSPGQAGETQYF. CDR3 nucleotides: TGTGCCAGCTCACCCGGACAGGCGGGGGAGACCCAGTACTTC. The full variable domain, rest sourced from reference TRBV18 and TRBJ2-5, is NAGVMQNPRHLVRRRGQEARLRCSPMKGHSHVYWYRQLPEEGLKFMVYLQKENIIDESGMPKERFSAEFPKEGPSILRIQQVVRGDSAAYFCASSPGQAGETQYFGPGTRLLVL.

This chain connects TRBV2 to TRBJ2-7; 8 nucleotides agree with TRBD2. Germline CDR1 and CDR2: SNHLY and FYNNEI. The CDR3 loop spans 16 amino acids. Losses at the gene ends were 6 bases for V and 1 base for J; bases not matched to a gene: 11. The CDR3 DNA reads TGTGCCAGCAGCGACAGCACTAGCGGATCGTCCTACGAGCAGTACTTC. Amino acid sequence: CASSDSTSGSSYEQYF.

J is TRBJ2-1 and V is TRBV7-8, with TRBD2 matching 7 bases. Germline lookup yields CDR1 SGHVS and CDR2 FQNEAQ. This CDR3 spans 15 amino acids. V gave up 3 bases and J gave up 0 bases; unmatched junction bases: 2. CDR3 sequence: CASSFQRDSYNEQFF. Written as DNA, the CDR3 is TGTGCCAGCAGCTTTCAGCGGGACTCCTACAATGAGCAGTTCTTC. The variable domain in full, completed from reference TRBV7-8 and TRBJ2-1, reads GAGVSQSPRYKVAKRGQDVALRCDPISGHVSLFWYQQALGQGPEFLTYFQNEAQLDKSGLPSDRFFAERPEGSVSTLKIQRTQQEDSAVYLCASSFQRDSYNEQFFGPGTRLTVL.

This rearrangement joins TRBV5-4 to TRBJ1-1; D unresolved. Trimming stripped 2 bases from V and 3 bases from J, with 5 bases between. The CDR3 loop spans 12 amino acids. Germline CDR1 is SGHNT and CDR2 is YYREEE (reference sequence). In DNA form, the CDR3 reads TGTGCCAGCAGCTTAGGAGACACTGAAGCTTTCTTT. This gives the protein CASSLGDTEAFF.

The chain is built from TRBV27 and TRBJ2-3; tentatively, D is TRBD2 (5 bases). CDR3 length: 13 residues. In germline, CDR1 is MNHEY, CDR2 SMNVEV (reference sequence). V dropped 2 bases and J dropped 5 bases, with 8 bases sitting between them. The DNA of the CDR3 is TGTGCCAGCAGTTTAATTCGGGGAGATACGCAGTATTTT. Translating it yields CASSLIRGDTQYF.

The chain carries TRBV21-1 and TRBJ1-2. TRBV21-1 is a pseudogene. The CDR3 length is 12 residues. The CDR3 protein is CARNPRGEGYTF. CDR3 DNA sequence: TGTGCCAGGAACCCACGAGGTGAGGGCTACACCTTC.

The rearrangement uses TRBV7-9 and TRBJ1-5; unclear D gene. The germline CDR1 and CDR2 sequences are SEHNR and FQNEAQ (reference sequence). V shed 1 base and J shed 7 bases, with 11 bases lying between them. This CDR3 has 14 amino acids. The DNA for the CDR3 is TGTGCCAGCAGCTTAGGTGGCGGTGGACAGCCCCAGCATTTT. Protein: CASSLGGGGQPQHF.

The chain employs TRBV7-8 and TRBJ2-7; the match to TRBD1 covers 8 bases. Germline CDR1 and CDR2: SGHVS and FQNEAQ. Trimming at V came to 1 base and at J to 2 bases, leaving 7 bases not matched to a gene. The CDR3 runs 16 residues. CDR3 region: CASSLGAQGATYEQYF. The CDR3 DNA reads TGTGCCAGCAGCTTAGGCGCCCAGGGGGCAACCTACGAGCAGTACTTC.